This T cell receptor (beta chain) was sequenced for a study of blood T cells in healthy people across ages. Study-level points and caveats: For the donors, CMV status was unknown and possibly confounded expanded clonotype changes.

Primed by a sample-barcoded 5' primer and a J-beta primer mix, a second PCR proceeded for about 6 to 12 cycles. A tag from a template-switch adaptor with 12 random nucleotides marked each cDNA molecule. TCRdb redid the calling of the 5' RACE reads with MiXCR, one entry per CDR3 protein. The top ten hold approximately 7.9% of the sample, which has 1.4 million to 1.5 million distinct CDR3 sequences, 42% seen once. This clonotype was observed a few times. Its specificity is unknown. The V gene's germline CDR1 is MGHRA and CDR2 YSYEKL. V was clipped by 3 bases and J by 4 bases; unmatched bases: 6. The CDR3 runs 15 residues. Total RNA, at least 5.5 micrograms per sample, was extracted from PBMCs.

This receptor was obtained from a woman aged 18-29 years in good health. V gene TRBV4-1 combines with J gene TRBJ1-2, with 9 bases matching TRBD1. Sequencing used blood. CDR3 protein: CASSQQQGAGYGYTF. The CDR3 region has the DNA TGCGCCAGCAGCCAGCAACAGGGGGCCGGCTATGGCTACACCTTC.